This is a list of T cell receptor beta chains from one sample in a study of T cells after yellow fever vaccination. TCRdb analysed the 5' RACE reads with MiXCR anew, one entry per CDR3 protein. The sample includes 110,000 to 150,000 distinct CDR3 sequences, just over 6.5% of them seen just once. The sample here was CD4+ T cells sorted from PBMCs, taken 10 days after the yellow fever booster vaccination. The receptors were sampled from a man aged 25 to 40 who received the YFV17D yellow fever vaccine. The CDR3 runs from the conserved cysteine through the conserved F or W. The D gene is left open where the match is weak. Size values are once, few and many counts, or a class for expanded clones, and some rows have none.

size	V	D	J	CDR3	DNA
many	TRBV29-1	NA	TRBJ2-7	CSVGPRLVAHEQYF	TGCAGCGTTGGGCCCCGGCTAGTTGCCCACGAGCAGTACTTC
many	TRBV5-5	NA	TRBJ1-1	CASSLMGPYEAFF	TGTGCCAGCAGCTTGATGGGGCCTTATGAAGCTTTCTTT
many	TRBV6-5	NA	TRBJ1-5	CASKYRTVDSNQPQHF	TGTGCCAGCAAATATCGGACGGTGGATAGCAATCAGCCCCAGCATTTT
many	TRBV12-3/TRBV12-4	TRBD2	TRBJ2-2	CASSTGTNTGELFF	TGTGCCAGCAGTACCGGGACTAATACCGGGGAGCTGTTTTTT
many	TRBV11-2	TRBD1	TRBJ2-2	CASSSRQGQLFF	TGTGCCAGCAGCTCCCGACAGGGCCAGCTGTTTTTT
many	TRBV7-7	TRBD2	TRBJ2-3	CASSFRTSADTQYF	TGTGCTAGCAGCTTTAGGACTAGCGCAGATACGCAGTATTTT
many	TRBV6-2/TRBV6-3	TRBD2	TRBJ2-1	CASRRLTSGSPLREQFF	TGTGCCAGCAGGAGACTCACTAGCGGGAGTCCCCTCAGGGAGCAGTTCTTC
many	TRBV20-1	NA	TRBJ2-4	CSAITRTGYIQYF	TGCAGTGCCATAACGCGGACTGGATACATTCAGTACTTC
many	TRBV2	NA	TRBJ2-7	CASMGGRQVFEQYF	TGTGCCAGCATGGGGGGTAGACAGGTCTTCGAGCAGTACTTC
NA	TRBV12-3/TRBV12-4	TRBD2	TRBJ2-1	CASRWASGSNEQFF	TGTGCCAGTCGGTGGGCTAGCGGGAGCAATGAGCAGTTCTTC
NA	TRBV6-1	TRBD1	TRBJ1-2	CATPLRQGSGYTF	TGTGCCACCCCCCTTCGACAGGGATCTGGCTACACCTTC
many	TRBV12-3/TRBV12-4	NA	TRBJ1-2	CASRGLLTGGYTF	TGTGCCAGCAGGGGACTGTTAACGGGTGGCTACACCTTC
few	TRBV24-1	TRBD1	TRBJ2-1	CATSDPKTGYYNEQFF	TGTGCCACCAGTGACCCAAAGACAGGGTACTACAATGAGCAGTTCTTC
NA	TRBV5-1	TRBD1	TRBJ1-2	CASRLNAGGDYGYTF	TGCGCCAGCAGGTTGAACGCAGGGGGCGACTATGGCTACACCTTC
many	TRBV7-2	TRBD2	TRBJ2-3	CASSSGSGNTDTQYF	TGTGCCAGCAGCTCCGGTAGCGGGAACACAGATACGCAGTATTTT
many	TRBV20-1	NA	TRBJ2-1	CSATRLTYNEQFF	TGCAGTGCTACCAGACTAACCTACAATGAGCAGTTCTTC
many	TRBV5-1	NA	TRBJ2-5	CASSLADGRGETQYF	TGCGCCAGCAGCTTGGCCGATGGGAGAGGGGAGACCCAGTACTTC
NA	TRBV29-1	NA	TRBJ1-1	CSVERIPNTEAFF	TGCAGCGTAGAACGGATTCCGAACACTGAAGCTTTCTTT
many	TRBV3-1	NA	TRBJ2-7	CASSHRSGSYEQYF	TGTGCCAGCAGCCATCGCTCCGGATCCTACGAGCAGTACTTC
many	TRBV7-8	NA	TRBJ2-4	CASSLQLGRLAKNIQYF	TGTGCCAGCAGCTTACAACTAGGGCGGTTAGCCAAAAACATTCAGTACTTC
many	TRBV6-2/TRBV6-3	TRBD1	TRBJ1-5	CASSYDRGRIGNQPQHF	TGTGCCAGCTCCTACGACAGGGGGCGAATCGGCAATCAGCCCCAGCATTTT
many	TRBV27	NA	TRBJ1-1	CASSLYGGPLNTEAFF	TGTGCCAGCAGTTTATACGGGGGCCCATTGAACACTGAAGCTTTCTTT
many	TRBV12-3/TRBV12-4	NA	TRBJ2-3	CASSLLGGDTQYF	TGTGCCAGCAGTTTATTGGGTGGAGATACGCAGTATTTT
few	TRBV5-1	TRBD1	TRBJ2-5	CASYRDSHLETQYF	TGCGCCAGCTACCGGGACAGCCATCTAGAGACCCAGTACTTC
many	TRBV6-2/TRBV6-3	NA	TRBJ2-7	CASSYSTPGSSYEQYF	TGTGCCAGCAGTTACTCGACGCCAGGGAGCTCCTACGAGCAGTACTTC
many	TRBV5-5	TRBD2	TRBJ2-7	CASSSSLAGSYYEQYF	TGTGCCAGCAGCTCCTCTCTAGCGGGCTCCTACTACGAGCAGTACTTC
many	TRBV20-1	TRBD2	TRBJ2-1	CSASLLAGDNEQFF	TGCAGTGCTAGCCTCCTAGCGGGAGACAATGAGCAGTTCTTC
few	TRBV12-3/TRBV12-4	NA	TRBJ1-2	CASSSRFYGYTF	TGTGCCAGCAGTTCGCGCTTCTATGGCTACACCTTC
many	TRBV19	NA	TRBJ2-1	CASSIDRGEQFF	TGTGCCAGTAGTATAGACCGGGGTGAGCAGTTCTTC
few	TRBV5-4	NA	TRBJ2-2	CASSLTTSNTGELFF	TGTGCCAGCAGCTTGACCACTTCAAACACCGGGGAGCTGTTTTTT
many	TRBV12-3/TRBV12-4	NA	TRBJ2-1	CASSSGTRNNEQFF	TGTGCCAGCAGTTCCGGGACGCGGAACAATGAGCAGTTCTTC
few	TRBV28	TRBD1	TRBJ2-7	CASSLSLTGPYEQYF	TGTGCCAGCAGTTTGTCGCTGACAGGGCCCTACGAGCAGTACTTC
many	TRBV19	NA	TRBJ1-5	CASTSLGQGYQPQHF	TGTGCCAGTACTAGTCTAGGGCAGGGCTATCAGCCCCAGCATTTT
many	TRBV12-3/TRBV12-4	NA	TRBJ2-5	CASSRQGGETQYF	TGTGCCAGCAGCCGGCAGGGTGGAGAGACCCAGTACTTC
many	TRBV6-2/TRBV6-3	NA	TRBJ2-3	CASSSRLRDTQYF	TGTGCCAGCAGCTCGAGGCTACGAGATACGCAGTATTTT
many	TRBV3-1	TRBD2	TRBJ2-1	CASSQGVAGGSEQFF	TGTGCCAGCAGCCAAGGGGTAGCGGGAGGTTCTGAGCAGTTCTTC
many	TRBV5-1	NA	TRBJ1-6	CASSSTGTNSPLHF	TGCGCCAGCAGCTCCACAGGGACAAATTCACCCCTCCACTTT
many	TRBV6-6	NA	TRBJ1-1	CASDNIRDGEAFF	TGTGCCAGCGATAATATTAGGGACGGTGAAGCTTTCTTT
NA	TRBV19	TRBD1	TRBJ2-2	CASSTGQGIGELFF	TGTGCCAGTAGCACCGGACAGGGGATCGGGGAGCTGTTTTTT
many	TRBV7-9	NA	TRBJ1-6	CASNRGEGSPLHF	TGTGCCAGCAACCGAGGGGAAGGTTCACCCCTCCACTTT
many	TRBV20-1	TRBD2	TRBJ2-1	CSALGLGNEQFF	TGCAGTGCCCTGGGACTAGGCAATGAGCAGTTCTTC
NA	TRBV29-1	NA	TRBJ2-7	CSVVAPSSYEQYF	TGCAGCGTAGTAGCGCCGAGCTCCTACGAGCAGTACTTC
many	TRBV7-2	TRBD1	TRBJ1-2	CASSPGQVVDGYTF	TGTGCCAGCAGCCCAGGACAGGTCGTGGATGGCTACACCTTC
NA	TRBV7-8	NA	TRBJ2-7	CASTFTGGEQYF	TGTGCCAGCACCTTCACAGGTGGCGAGCAGTACTTC
many	TRBV20-1	TRBD1	TRBJ2-3	CSSRDRADTQYF	TGCAGCTCCCGGGACAGGGCCGATACGCAGTATTTT
many	TRBV27	NA	TRBJ1-2	CASSEGGLGYTF	TGTGCCAGCAGTGAGGGGGGGCTTGGCTACACCTTC
many	TRBV20-1	NA	TRBJ1-4	CSARDIRGVNEKLFF	TGCAGTGCTAGAGATATCCGTGGGGTAAATGAAAAACTGTTTTTT
NA	TRBV28	NA	TRBJ2-1	CASSLDWMQFF	TGTGCCAGCAGTCTCGACTGGATGCAGTTCTTC
many	TRBV5-1	NA	TRBJ1-1	CASSLDRRRPEAFF	TGCGCCAGCAGCTTGGACCGTCGCAGACCGGAAGCTTTCTTT
many	TRBV6-5	NA	TRBJ1-3	CASRSSGNTIYF	TGTGCCAGCAGGTCCTCTGGAAACACCATATATTTT
many	TRBV20-1	TRBD2	TRBJ2-7	CSAISPGTSPYEQYF	TGCAGTGCTATTTCCCCCGGGACTAGCCCCTACGAGCAGTACTTC
many	TRBV5-1	NA	TRBJ2-1	CASSPPLRSSYNEQFF	TGCGCCAGCAGCCCCCCTTTGCGGAGCTCCTACAATGAGCAGTTCTTC
many	TRBV5-1	NA	TRBJ2-6	CASSLAVAGANVLTF	TGCGCCAGCAGCTTGGCGGTTGCTGGGGCCAACGTCCTGACTTTC